These 21 T cell receptor beta chains share one sample of origin, sequenced in a study of CD8+CD57+ T cells in acquired aplastic anemia. CD8+CD57+ cell expansion had been shown by flow cytometry in patients chosen for sequencing. The TCR beta profiling, which covered VDJ combination and CDR3 sequence, was carried out using genomic DNA as the template. TCRdb re-called the reads with MiXCR, one entry per CDR3 protein. The sample holds more than 150,000 distinct CDR3 sequences, over 40% seen once. The sequenced sample consisted of sorted CD4+, CD8+, or CD8+CD57+ T cells (not recorded which) from PBMCs. The receptors originated from a human donor with aplastic anemia.

This clonotype was picked up many times. V and J are TRBV2 and TRBJ1-5; D is undetermined. CDR1 is SNHLY, CDR2 FYNNEI, per germline. V lost 5 bases and J lost 3, with 8 bases in between. This CDR3 has 13 residues. For the CDR3, the DNA is TGTGCCAGCAGTAGGGAGGTCAATCAGCCCCAGCATTTT. It yields the protein CASSREVNQPQHF.

The J gene is TRBJ2-5, the V gene TRBV2, with D perhaps matching TRBD1 (6 bases). CDR1 SNHLY and CDR2 FYNNEI come from the germline V gene. The CDR3 is made up of 12 amino acids. Trimming stripped 9 bases from V and 2 bases from J, with 10 bases between. The CDR3 DNA is TGTGCCAGTGGGACATCTCAAGAGACCCAGTACTTC. Translating gives CASGTSQETQYF.

This chain joins TRBV10-3 and TRBJ1-5; the D is unclear. Germline CDR1 reads ENHRY; CDR2 reads SYGVKD. This CDR3 spans 16 amino acids. With 3 bases removed from V and 0 bases from J, the gap between germline ends came to 12 bases. CDR3 in DNA: TGTGCCATCAGTGACCCAGACGGAAATAGCAATCAGCCCCAGCATTTT. Its protein is CAISDPDGNSNQPQHF.

This clonotype was observed a single time. Without the conserved terminal phenylalanine or tryptophan, this CDR3 likely stems from a read error. This sequence joins TRBV5-1 and TRBJ1-6, with D unresolved. V dropped 7 bases and J dropped 7 bases, with 15 bases sitting between them. The CDR3 is 14 amino acids. The V gene's germline CDR1 is SGHRS and CDR2 YFSETQ. The CDR3 DNA sequence: TGCGCCAGCGGACCGGGTAGTCAAAATTCACCCCTCCACCTT. This gives the protein CASGPGSQNSPLHL.

The chain links TRBV10-3 to TRBJ1-2, with 7 bases matching TRBD1. Germline V CDR1 and CDR2: ENHRY, SYGVKD. Trimming cost V 0 bases and J 6 bases; bases outside gene matches: 1. The CDR3 is 13 residues long. The CDR3 loop reads CAISESGTDGYTF. The CDR3 DNA reads as TGTGCCATCAGTGAGTCCGGGACAGATGGCTACACCTTC.

This clonotype was counted at least ten times. V is TRBV11-2 and J is TRBJ2-5; 7 positions agree with TRBD1. Germline CDR1 is SGHAT and CDR2 is FQNNGV. The CDR3 totals 14 residues. The V segment lost 5 bases and the J segment 1 base; nucleotides outside the gene matches: 4. CDR3 loop: CASSPQGVQETQYF. The CDR3 DNA reads TGTGCCAGCAGCCCCCAGGGGGTCCAAGAGACCCAGTACTTC.

The sample holds a few counts of this clonotype. This chain connects TRBV5-6 to TRBJ1-2; D not certain. Trimming took 2 bases from V and 1 from J, leaving 15 bases between them. Germline values: CDR1 SGHDT, CDR2 YYEEEE. CDR3 length equals 16 residues. DNA of the CDR3: TGTGCCAGCAGCTTATCGGGATATCAAAATAACTATGGCTACACCTTC. Translation: CASSLSGYQNNYGYTF. The variable domain in full, completed from reference TRBV5-6 and TRBJ1-2, reads DAGVTQSPTHLIKTRGQQVTLRCSPKSGHDTVSWYQQALGQGPQFIFQYYEEEERQRGNFPDRFSGHQFPNYSSELNVNALLLGDSALYLCASSLSGYQNNYGYTFGSGTRLTVV.

This clonotype was found many times. V gene TRBV29-1 combines with J gene TRBJ1-1, with D possibly matching TRBD1 (5 bases). From germline, CDR1 is SQVTM and CDR2 ANQGSEA. With 7 bases removed from V and 6 bases from J, the gap between germline ends came to 21 bases. The CDR3 covers 14 residues. CDR3 region: CSDSQGIEGAEAFF. The CDR3 nucleotides read TGCAGCGACTCCCAGGGAATTGAAGGGGCTGAAGCTTTCTTT.

J is TRBJ1-6 and V is TRBV5-1, with D unresolved. The CDR3 extends over 15 amino acids. The V end lost 0 bases, the J end lost 8 bases, and 12 bases lay between the germline ends. The germline V gene has CDR1 SGHRS and CDR2 YFSETQ. The CDR3 is CASSLDPGPDSPLHF. The CDR3 DNA reads TGCGCCAGCAGCTTGGATCCTGGTCCGGATTCACCCCTCCACTTT.

This clonotype was recorded a few times. The chain carries TRBV12-3 or TRBV12-4 and TRBJ1-6; 9 bases match TRBD1. The V and J ends lost 3 bases and 8 bases, in that order; junction bases with no gene match: 5. CDR3 length: 15 residues. CDR3 in DNA: TGTGCCAGCAGTTTGTCGGGACAGGGTGATTCACCCCTCCACTTT. Amino acids: CASSLSGQGDSPLHF.

This clonotype was seen more than once but under ten times. The chain uses TRBV5-1 and TRBJ2-5; TRBD2 agrees at 8 bases. Germline-derived CDR1 and CDR2 are SGHRS and YFSETQ. The CDR3 has 15 amino acids. Trimming at V came to 0 bases and at J to 1 base, leaving 2 bases not matched to a gene. CDR3 coding DNA: TGCGCCAGCAGCTTGGAACTAGCGGCCCAAGAGACCCAGTACTTC. Translated: CASSLELAAQETQYF.

The chain is built from TRBV20-1 and TRBJ2-1; 11 bases agree with TRBD2. This CDR3 is 12 amino acids long. Germline V lookup: CDR1 DFQATT, CDR2 SNEGSKA (reference sequence). Unmatched junction bases numbered 5, after V lost 6 bases and J lost 10 bases. CDR3 residues: CSALGLAAEQFF. The CDR3, as DNA: TGCAGTGCCCTGGGACTAGCGGCGGAGCAGTTCTTC.

This clonotype was found a few times. The genes are TRBV7-6 and TRBJ2-7; no reliable D call. From germline, CDR1 is SGHVS and CDR2 FNYEAQ. V gave up 2 bases and J gave up 5 bases, with 13 bases separating them. This CDR3 has 14 residues. The CDR3: CASSLKNEAHEQYF. CDR3 nucleotide sequence: TGTGCCAGCAGCTTAAAGAACGAAGCCCACGAGCAGTACTTC.

In its sample, this clonotype was seen a few times. The genes are TRBV11-2 and TRBJ2-1, with TRBD2 identical over 12 bases. The germline CDR1 and CDR2 sequences are SGHAT and FQNNGV. There are 17 residues in the CDR3. J gave up 6 bases and V 4 bases, and 10 bases lay outside the gene matches. The CDR3 reads CASSSPGLAGFLNEQFF. In DNA, the CDR3 is TGTGCCAGCAGCTCGCCGGGACTAGCGGGTTTCCTCAATGAGCAGTTCTTC.

V gene TRBV2 combines with J gene TRBJ2-5; 8 bases agree with TRBD2. The CDR3 runs to 13 residues. Germline CDR1 reads SNHLY; CDR2 reads FYNNEI. V shed 8 bases and J 8 bases; nucleotides not matched to a gene: 10. The CDR3: CASEASGQGTQYF. DNA for the CDR3: TGTGCCAGCGAGGCTAGCGGGCAAGGAACCCAGTACTTC.

This clonotype has a count of ten or more. The gene calls are TRBV12-3 or TRBV12-4 and TRBJ1-5; 7 bases agree with TRBD1. This CDR3 contains 15 residues. V lost 6 bases, J lost 2 bases, and 7 bases stayed unmatched. The CDR3 sequence is CASSLSGGRNQPQHF. As DNA, the CDR3 is TGTGCCAGCAGCCTTTCAGGGGGGCGCAATCAGCCCCAGCATTTT.

In its sample, this clonotype was seen many times. The V and J genes are TRBV5-8 and TRBJ2-5, with 10 bases matching TRBD2. Germline V gene lookup returns CDR1 SGHTS and CDR2 YDEGEE. The junction had 14 bases not matched to a gene; V was cut back by 4 bases and J by 5 bases. This CDR3 has 17 residues. The CDR3 reads CASSPGVAGGRGETQYF. CDR3 sequence (DNA): TGTGCCAGCAGCCCGGGGGTAGCGGGGGGCCGGGGGGAGACCCAGTACTTC.

This clonotype has a count of ten or more. This rearrangement joins TRBV3-1 to TRBJ2-7; the D is unclear. Per germline, CDR1 LGHDT and CDR2 YNNKEL (reference sequence). V was shortened by 1 base and J by 0 bases, with 10 bases between the two germline ends. The CDR3 has 15 residues. The CDR3 nucleotides read TGTGCCAGCAGCCAAGGCCGCCCTAGCTCCTACGAGCAGTACTTC. Encoded protein: CASSQGRPSSYEQYF.

As to this clonotype: This may come from a read error, since a much larger clone is one base off. The chain joins TRBV9 to TRBJ1-1, with 8 positions matching TRBD1. The germline V gene has CDR1 SGDLS and CDR2 YYNGEE. This CDR3 has 13 residues. CDR3 region: CASNQPGGTEALF. CDR3 coding DNA: TGTGCCAGCAATCAACCAGGGGGCACTGAAGCTCTCTTT.

The table lists this clonotype with a count of one. Possible read error: a much larger clone is one base away. The chain combines TRBV4-2 with TRBJ2-1; TRBD1 agrees at 8 bases. Germline CDR1 and CDR2: LGHNA and YNFKEQ. There are 15 residues in the CDR3. Losses at the gene ends were 4 bases for V and 5 bases for J; bases not matched to a gene: 7. The CDR3 here is CASSRPRTGNNEQFF. In DNA form, the CDR3 reads TGTGCCAGCAGCCGTCCCAGGACAGGGAACAATGAGCAGTTCTTC.

This clonotype was recorded many times. The chain joins TRBV19 to TRBJ2-2, with D perhaps TRBD1 (6 bases). The length of the CDR3 is 14 residues. Trimming pared 5 bases from V and 1 base from J, leaving 8 bases between. Looked up from germline, CDR1 is LNHDA and CDR2 is SQIVND (reference sequence). The CDR3 loop reads CASSRGQNTGELFF. CDR3 nucleotides: TGTGCCAGTAGTCGGGGACAGAACACCGGGGAGCTGTTTTTT.